Presented here are 14 T cell receptor beta chains from one specimen sequenced in a study of cytomegalovirus exposure and HLA in healthy donors. The PCR had 60 Vbeta and 13 Jbeta primers. The protocol was immunoSEQ multiplex PCR, while the TCRdb copy is restricted to in-frame clones and leaves out a portion. This table has 100,000 to 150,000 clones, around 68% appearing once. The specimen sequenced was PBMCs. The receptors were gathered from a man in his forties in good health and CMV-seropositive.

This rearrangement joins TRBV2 to TRBJ1-3; the match to TRBD1 covers 10 bases. CDR3 length: 14 residues. With 7 bases clipped from V and 4 bases from J, the junction kept 4 bases outside the gene matches. Per the germline V gene, CDR1 is SNHLY and CDR2 is FYNNEI. CDR3: CASTRTGGGNTIYF. In nucleotides, the CDR3 is TGTGCCAGCACTCGGACAGGGGGAGGAAACACCATATATTTT.

The genes are TRBV5-6 and TRBJ2-5, with D hard to call. V was clipped by 0 bases and J by 5 bases, with 8 bases between them. This CDR3 has 13 amino acids. CDR1 is SGHDT, CDR2 YYEEEE, per germline. The CDR3 spells CASSLDREETQYF. The CDR3 DNA sequence: TGTGCCAGCAGCTTGGATCGTGAGGAGACCCAGTACTTC.

J is TRBJ2-7 and V is TRBV6-1; possible D gene TRBD1, 6 bases. Germline V gene sequence: CDR1 MNHNS, CDR2 SASEGT. The CDR3 has 13 amino acids. V was shortened by 6 bases and J by 1 base, with 10 bases between the two germline ends. The CDR3 spells CASRTGHSYEQYF. The CDR3, as DNA: TGTGCCAGCAGGACGGGACATTCCTACGAGCAGTACTTC.

The chain carries TRBV29-1 and TRBJ2-7, with 7 nucleotides matching TRBD2. The CDR3 is 16 residues long. Germline V gene data show CDR1 as SQVTM and CDR2 as ANQGSEA. Losses at the gene ends were 1 base for V and 0 bases for J; bases not matched to a gene: 9. CDR3 bases: TGCAGCGTTGAAGGTTCAGCGGGATCCAGCTCCTACGAGCAGTACTTC. Its protein product is CSVEGSAGSSSYEQYF.

The rearrangement links TRBV7-9 to TRBJ2-1; 7 bases map to TRBD1. The V gene end was trimmed by 4 bases and the J gene end by 8 bases; junction bases not matched to a gene: 5. This CDR3 has 13 residues. In germline, CDR1 is SEHNR, CDR2 FQNEAQ (reference sequence). The CDR3 DNA reads as TGTGCCAGCAGCTCTCGACAGGGCCATGAGCAGTTCTTC. As protein: CASSSRQGHEQFF.

This clone turned up a few times. This sequence joins TRBV10-3 and TRBJ1-6; 7 nucleotides agree with TRBD1. The trim removed 4 bases at V and 5 bases at J, leaving 5 bases unmatched. Germline V lookup: CDR1 ENHRY, CDR2 SYGVKD. The CDR3 is 15 amino acids. Here the CDR3 reads CAISVRDSNNSPLHF. CDR3 nucleotide sequence: TGTGCCATCAGTGTGAGGGACAGCAATAATTCACCCCTCCACTTT.

V is TRBV7-9 and J is TRBJ1-1; 8 nucleotides agree with TRBD1. CDR3 length: 16 amino acids. In germline, CDR1 is SEHNR, CDR2 FQNEAQ (reference sequence). V shed 1 base, J shed 5 bases, and the junction held 9 bases outside the gene matches. The CDR3 bases are TGTGCCAGCAGCTTAGGGGCAGACAGGGGAAGGACTGAAGCTTTCTTT. Protein product: CASSLGADRGRTEAFF.

The genes are TRBV9 and TRBJ2-2; possible D gene TRBD1, 6 bases. V lost 0 bases and J lost 2, with 8 bases in between. CDR1 is SGDLS and CDR2 is YYNGEE in the germline V gene. The CDR3 has 15 amino acids. This CDR3 reads CASSVGGHNTGELFF. The DNA for the CDR3 is TGTGCCAGCAGCGTAGGGGGACATAACACCGGGGAGCTGTTTTTT.

The chain carries TRBV27 and TRBJ2-5, with 14 bases matching TRBD2. There are 15 residues in the CDR3. CDR1 is MNHEY and CDR2 is SMNVEV in the germline V gene (reference sequence). Trimming at V came to 4 bases and at J to 6 bases, leaving 4 bases not matched to a gene. CDR3 protein: CASSSGTSGRKTQYF. The CDR3 nucleotides are TGTGCCAGCAGTTCCGGGACTAGCGGGAGAAAGACCCAGTACTTC.

This chain joins TRBV5-1 and TRBJ2-3, with 7 bases identical to TRBD1. Trimming removed 0 bases from V and 4 bases from J; junction bases left unmatched: 5. This CDR3 has 15 residues. CDR1 is SGHRS and CDR2 is YFSETQ in the germline V gene. The CDR3 sequence is CASSLEGGSPDTQYF. The CDR3 DNA sequence: TGCGCCAGCAGCTTGGAAGGGGGCAGCCCAGATACGCAGTATTTT.

This chain joins TRBV20-1 and TRBJ2-3; D is uncertain. The CDR3 is 10 residues long. The V gene lost 7 bases and the J gene lost 3 bases, with 5 bases spanning the gap. CDR1 and CDR2 from the germline V gene are DFQATT and SNEGSKA (reference sequence). CDR3 sequence (DNA): TGCAGTGTTCGGACAGATACGCAGTATTTT. Protein: CSVRTDTQYF.

This clone has only a few counts. The V and J genes are TRBV7-9 and TRBJ1-1; 9 nucleotides align to TRBD1. Per germline, CDR1 SEHNR and CDR2 FQNEAQ (reference sequence). V shed 3 bases and J 4 bases; nucleotides not matched to a gene: 3. The CDR3 spans 14 residues. The chain's CDR3 is CASSLGQGSTEAFF. The CDR3 DNA follows: TGTGCCAGCAGCTTGGGACAGGGTTCCACTGAAGCTTTCTTT.

The rearrangement links TRBV7-2 to TRBJ2-2, with 9 bases identical to TRBD2. Germline values: CDR1 SGHTA, CDR2 FQGNSA. CDR3 length: 16 residues. V was pared by 5 bases and J by 2 bases, with 6 bases of the junction left unmatched. The CDR3 nucleotides read TGTGCCAGCAGCAAGGCGGGAGGGACCAACACCGGGGAGCTGTTTTTT. Residues: CASSKAGGTNTGELFF.

The gene calls are TRBV19 and TRBJ2-5; 11 bases match TRBD2. V was pared by 2 bases and J by 2 bases, with 4 bases of the junction left unmatched. Looked up from germline, CDR1 is LNHDA and CDR2 is SQIVND (reference sequence). The CDR3 is made up of 16 amino acids. The CDR3 region is CASSITLAGGQETQYF. DNA of the CDR3: TGTGCCAGTAGTATAACTCTAGCGGGGGGTCAAGAGACCCAGTACTTC.